Below are 3 T cell receptor beta chains sequenced from a single sample in a study of patients and donors after allogeneic stem cell transplantation. TCRdb called the RT-PCR reads again in MiXCR, with one record for every CDR3 protein. Here the sample spans roughly 940,000 distinct CDR3 sequences, more than 15% being singletons. The sequenced material came from blood, either unsorted or a sorted T cell fraction (not recorded which). These receptors were collected from a human donor who was either an allogeneic HSCT recipient or a stem cell or donor lymphocyte infusion donor (not recorded which). It is not recorded whose cells these are; they may come from a transplant donor.

This clonotype was counted a few times. The rearrangement links TRBV6-6 to TRBJ1-2; possibly TRBD1 for D (6 bases). V shed 2 bases and J shed 6 bases, with 10 bases lying between them. Germline values: CDR1 MNHNY, CDR2 SVGAGI (reference sequence). The CDR3 totals 13 residues. CDR3 protein: CASSYATGNGYTF. CDR3 DNA sequence: TGTGCCAGCAGTTACGCGACAGGCAATGGCTACACCTTC.

This CDR3 is CASARGSSYNEQFF. CDR3 bases: TGTGCCAGCGCACGTGGCAGCTCCTACAATGAGCAGTTCTTC. The gene calls are TRBV12-3 or TRBV12-4 and TRBJ2-1, with D unclear. CDR3 length equals 14 residues. Trimming stripped 8 bases from V and 0 bases from J, with 11 bases between.

The V gene is TRBV4-1, the J gene TRBJ1-4; D remains ambiguous. The CDR3 length is 15 residues. Germline CDR1 MGHRA, CDR2 YSYEKL. V gave up 0 bases and J gave up 8 bases, with 13 bases separating them. DNA of the CDR3: TGCGCCAGCAGCCAAGAGGGAGTTAGTCGGGAAAAACTGTTTTTT. This translates into CASSQEGVSREKLFF.